This TCR beta chain was retrieved from a study of T cell responses to AZD1222 COVID-19 vaccine. Points from the study as a whole: Spike-specific TCR breadth and depth both grew after two AZD1222 doses. Among spike-specific TCRs, nearly half reportedly target unmutated variant regions. Only five or six individuals given AZD1222 were seropositive at baseline.

Data came from immunoSEQ multiplex PCR; TCRdb stores just in-frame clones and leaves some out. The repertoire holds about 84,000 clones, about 85% seen once, with about 1.6% in the top ten. The CDR3 covers 14 residues. Germline V gives CDR1 MGHDK, CDR2 SYGVNS. The ends lost 5 bases at V and 6 bases at J; junction bases unmatched: 9. Turning to this clone: Antigen: not known.

The specimen was peripheral blood, collected on day 0 of AZD1222 vaccination. The origin of this receptor is an adult in good health. J is TRBJ2-7 and V is TRBV25-1, with 8 nucleotides matching TRBD2. The DNA for the CDR3 is TGTGCCAGCAGTCGACCGGGGGGGAACTCCGAGCAGTACTTC. Encoded protein: CASSRPGGNSEQYF.